One sample yielded the 15 T cell receptor beta chains listed below, sequenced in a study of OX40 agonist ivuxolimab in advanced cancers. Here immunoSEQ multiplex PCR was the method, and the copy in TCRdb shows in-frame clones only, minus some. The data show around 25,000 clones, with about 80% seen just once and more than 1.2% held by the top ten. Sequencing was performed on CD4+ or CD8+ T cells sorted from blood, taken in a trial of the OX40 agonist ivuxolimab. The receptors were sampled from an adult with an advanced solid tumor such as melanoma, head and neck, liver or kidney cancer.

The gene calls are TRBV7-2 and TRBJ1-2; D gene unclear. V gave up 5 bases and J gave up 1 base, with 11 bases separating them. Germline CDR1 is SGHTA and CDR2 is FQGNSA. CDR3 length: 14 amino acids. In DNA, the CDR3 is TGTGCCAGCAGCCCCGTGGAATATAACTATGGCTACACCTTC. Translating gives CASSPVEYNYGYTF.

The rearrangement joins TRBV19 to TRBJ1-3; no clear D gene. This CDR3 has 14 residues. Germline V gene lookup returns CDR1 LNHDA and CDR2 SQIVND (reference sequence). V was trimmed by 10 bases and J by 3 bases, leaving 16 bases between them. CDR3 DNA: TGTGCCACCAATGAGGGTCGCATTGGAAACACCATATATTTT. It specifies CATNEGRIGNTIYF.

The chain joins TRBV11-2 to TRBJ1-1; D may be TRBD1 (6 bases). Germline CDR1 and CDR2: SGHAT and FQNNGV. The V gene lost 3 bases and the J gene lost 11 bases, with 16 bases spanning the gap. The CDR3 covers 13 residues. In nucleotides, the CDR3 is TGTGCCAGCAGCTTGTCTCAGGGGCGCTGGGCTTTCTTT. It encodes CASSLSQGRWAFF.

The chain couples TRBV7-9 to TRBJ1-2; D is undetermined. Germline assignment: CDR1 SEHNR and CDR2 FQNEAQ (reference sequence). V was cut by 1 base and J by 5 bases, with 5 bases left in between. CDR3 length: 12 residues. CDR3 residues: CASSLGPYGYTF. The CDR3 coding sequence is TGTGCCAGCAGCTTAGGACCTTATGGCTACACCTTC.

This chain uses TRBV11-2 with TRBJ1-6; TRBD1 matches at 8 bases. The CDR3 has 15 residues. The germline gives CDR1 SGHAT, CDR2 FQNNGV. With 1 base clipped from V and 9 bases from J, the junction kept 5 bases outside the gene matches. CDR3 sequence: CASSLGAGGVSPLHF. The CDR3 DNA is TGTGCCAGCAGCTTAGGGGCAGGGGGCGTTTCACCCCTCCACTTT. The whole variable domain, remainder taken from reference TRBV11-2 and TRBJ1-6, is EAGVAQSPRYKIIEKRQSVAFWCNPISGHATLYWYQQILGQGPKLLIQFQNNGVVDDSQLPKDRFSAERLKGVDSTLKIQPAKLEDSAVYLCASSLGAGGVSPLHFGNGTRLTVT.

This sequence joins TRBV9 and TRBJ2-7; D is possibly TRBD2 (5 bases). The V end lost 4 bases, the J end lost 5 bases, and 13 bases lay between the germline ends. The CDR3 has 13 amino acids. Germline assignment: CDR1 SGDLS and CDR2 YYNGEE. The CDR3 is CASSKRMQHEQYF. The CDR3 DNA is TGTGCCAGCAGCAAGCGGATGCAGCACGAGCAGTACTTC.

This chain links TRBV19 with TRBJ1-5; tentatively, D is TRBD1 (5 bases). Germline-derived CDR1 and CDR2 are LNHDA and SQIVND (reference sequence). CDR3 length equals 15 residues. Deletions cut 6 bases from V and 6 bases from J, with 18 bases between. CDR3 loop: CASRKDGTFSQPQHF. Here the CDR3 DNA reads TGTGCCAGTAGGAAGGACGGGACCTTTAGTCAGCCCCAGCATTTT.

In DNA, the CDR3 is TGTGCCAGCAGCTCACGGACAGGCGAGACCCAGTACTTC. Its protein is CASSSRTGETQYF. The chain couples TRBV7-2 to TRBJ2-5, with 7 bases lining up with TRBD1. V gave up 4 bases and J gave up 5 bases; unmatched junction bases: 4. CDR1 and CDR2 from the germline V gene are SGHTA and FQGNSA. The CDR3 has 13 residues.

The rearrangement links TRBV2 to TRBJ1-2; D is unresolved. This CDR3 is 14 amino acids long. The V gene lost 7 bases and the J gene lost 0 bases, with 12 bases spanning the gap. Germline V gene data show CDR1 as SNHLY and CDR2 as FYNNEI. The CDR3 spells CASNVGVANYGYTF. The DNA of the CDR3 is TGTGCCAGCAATGTGGGAGTTGCTAACTATGGCTACACCTTC.

There are a few counts of this clone. The chain has TRBV5-1 and TRBJ2-5; a possible D gene is TRBD2 (5 bases). The CDR3 is 13 residues long. CDR1 is SGHRS, CDR2 YFSETQ, per germline. Trimming shortened V by 4 bases and J by 1 base, and 8 bases separated the two germline ends. CDR3 residues: CASSRGLQETQYF. As DNA, the CDR3 is TGCGCCAGCAGCCGCGGGCTCCAAGAGACCCAGTACTTC.

In this sample, this clone turned up once. The chain combines TRBV19 with TRBJ2-1, with TRBD2 identical over 12 bases. This CDR3 is built from 19 residues. V lost 3 bases and J lost 7; bases outside the gene matches: 16. Germline V lookup: CDR1 LNHDA, CDR2 SQIVND (reference sequence). CDR3 amino acids: CASSISTSGSLAQRNEQFF. The CDR3 bases are TGTGCCAGTAGTATTTCGACTAGCGGGAGTTTAGCTCAAAGGAATGAGCAGTTCTTC.

This chain links TRBV28 with TRBJ1-1; D may be TRBD1 (5 bases). Germline lookup yields CDR1 MDHEN and CDR2 SYDVKM. Trimming removed 4 bases from V and 3 bases from J, with 12 bases in between. The CDR3 totals 14 residues. The CDR3 coding sequence is TGTGCCAGCAGTTCGCCAGGGAGGCACACTGAAGCTTTCTTT. Amino acids: CASSSPGRHTEAFF.

The genes are TRBV7-2 and TRBJ1-1; D might be TRBD1 (5 bases). CDR1 and CDR2 from the germline V gene are SGHTA and FQGNSA. Trimming removed 6 bases at V and 3 bases at J, with 11 bases between. This CDR3 is 13 amino acids long. CDR3 region: CASRSQGYTEAFF. The CDR3 bases are TGTGCCAGCAGGTCCCAGGGCTACACTGAAGCTTTCTTT.

The gene calls are TRBV7-8 and TRBJ1-5; TRBD1 is a possible D gene (5 bases). Germline V gives CDR1 SGHVS, CDR2 FQNEAQ. The CDR3 sequence is 16 residues long. V lost 2 bases and J 1 base, leaving 12 bases between the germline ends. The CDR3 sequence is CASSLSGRASNQPQHF. The CDR3, as DNA: TGTGCCAGCAGCTTATCAGGCAGGGCGAGCAATCAGCCCCAGCATTTT.

The CDR3 sequence is CASTSAGVNTEAFF. In nucleotides, the CDR3 is TGTGCCAGCACGTCTGCGGGGGTCAACACTGAAGCTTTCTTT. The chain is built from TRBV28 and TRBJ1-1, with D tentatively TRBD1 (5 bases). The CDR3 is made up of 14 amino acids. V shed 7 bases and J shed 2 bases, with 14 bases lying between them. The germline CDR1 and CDR2 sequences are MDHEN and SYDVKM.